These T cell receptor beta chains were read from a single sample in a study of T cells in narcolepsy. Assay: immunoSEQ multiplex PCR; the TCRdb copy retains only in-frame clones and omits some. The sample contains tens of thousands of clones, 84% of which appear only once. Sample: CD45RA- memory CD4+ T cells from PBMCs. All receptors come from a human donor with narcolepsy. Both conserved end residues are part of each CDR3. Fields, in order: J gene, D gene, clone size, V gene, CDR3 DNA, CDR3 protein. A D gene is named only where the DNA matches it firmly. Clone size is shown for a subset of rows, as once, few, many or a class of expanded clone.

j_gene: TRBJ2-2; d_gene: -; abundance: once; v_gene: TRBV23-1; CDR3nt: TGCGCCAGCAATCACGGGTACACCGGGGAGCTGTTTTTT; CDR3aa: CASNHGYTGELFF
j_gene: TRBJ1-1; d_gene: TRBD1; abundance: -; v_gene: TRBV28; CDR3nt: TGTGCCAGCAGTTTCCCCGACAGGGACACTGAAGCTTTCTTT; CDR3aa: CASSFPDRDTEAFF
j_gene: TRBJ2-5; d_gene: TRBD2; abundance: -; v_gene: TRBV6-5; CDR3nt: TGTGCCAGCAGCCTAACTGGGAGGGCCGGTGGGACCCAGTACTTC; CDR3aa: CASSLTGRAGGTQYF
j_gene: TRBJ1-5; d_gene: TRBD1; abundance: few; v_gene: TRBV19; CDR3nt: TGTGCCAGTACCGGGACAGGGCATCAGCCCCAGCATTTT; CDR3aa: CASTGTGHQPQHF
j_gene: TRBJ2-2; d_gene: TRBD2; abundance: -; v_gene: TRBV19; CDR3nt: TGTGCCAGTATTAAGAGCGGGGTAAACACCGGGGAGCTGTTTTTT; CDR3aa: CASIKSGVNTGELFF
j_gene: TRBJ2-3; d_gene: TRBD1; abundance: -; v_gene: TRBV7-2; CDR3nt: TGTGCCAGCGCCGAAGGGGGCTGGGAAGATACGCAGTATTTT; CDR3aa: CASAEGGWEDTQYF
j_gene: TRBJ1-2; d_gene: -; abundance: -; v_gene: TRBV2; CDR3nt: TGTGCCAGCAGTCCACAAACAACCGCCAACTATGGCTACACCTTC; CDR3aa: CASSPQTTANYGYTF
j_gene: TRBJ1-2; d_gene: -; abundance: -; v_gene: TRBV13; CDR3nt: TGTGCCAGCAGCTTAGACAGAAACTATGGCTACACCTTC; CDR3aa: CASSLDRNYGYTF
j_gene: TRBJ1-2; d_gene: -; abundance: -; v_gene: TRBV7-6; CDR3nt: TGTGCCAGCAGTCCGCGAAAGACAGGCCGTTACACCTTC; CDR3aa: CASSPRKTGRYTF
j_gene: TRBJ2-6; d_gene: -; abundance: -; v_gene: TRBV2; CDR3nt: TGTGCCAGCAGTGTCGAATCTGGGGCCAACGTCCTGACTTTC; CDR3aa: CASSVESGANVLTF
j_gene: TRBJ1-2; d_gene: TRBD1; abundance: -; v_gene: TRBV11-2; CDR3nt: TGTGCCAGCAGCTTCAGACAGGGGAATGGCTACACCTTC; CDR3aa: CASSFRQGNGYTF
j_gene: TRBJ1-2; d_gene: -; abundance: -; v_gene: TRBV6-5; CDR3nt: TGTGCCAGCAGGAGGGAAGGAAGCTATGGCTACACCTTC; CDR3aa: CASRREGSYGYTF
j_gene: TRBJ2-3; d_gene: -; abundance: -; v_gene: TRBV5-5; CDR3nt: TGTGCCAGCAGCTTGTCCCCTCATGATACGCAGTATTTT; CDR3aa: CASSLSPHDTQYF
j_gene: TRBJ2-5; d_gene: -; abundance: -; v_gene: TRBV7-8; CDR3nt: TGTGCCAGCAGCCCTCTGGAAGGGACCCAGTACTTC; CDR3aa: CASSPLEGTQYF
j_gene: TRBJ1-2; d_gene: -; abundance: -; v_gene: TRBV19; CDR3nt: TGTGCCAGTAGTCCCGGCGGGACAAGGAGCGGTGGCTACACCTTC; CDR3aa: CASSPGGTRSGGYTF